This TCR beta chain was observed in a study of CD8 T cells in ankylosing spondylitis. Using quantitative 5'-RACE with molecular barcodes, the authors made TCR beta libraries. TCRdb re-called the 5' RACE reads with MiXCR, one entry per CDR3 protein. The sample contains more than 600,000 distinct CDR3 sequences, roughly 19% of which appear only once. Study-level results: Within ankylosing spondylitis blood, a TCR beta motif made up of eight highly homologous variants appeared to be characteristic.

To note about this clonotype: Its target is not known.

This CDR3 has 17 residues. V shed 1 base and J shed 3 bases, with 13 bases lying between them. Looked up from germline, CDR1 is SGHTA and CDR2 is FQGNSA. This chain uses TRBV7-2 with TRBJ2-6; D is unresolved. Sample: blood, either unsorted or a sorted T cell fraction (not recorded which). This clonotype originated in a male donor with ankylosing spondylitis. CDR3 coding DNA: TGTGCCAGCAGCTTAGGGCCTGGTCGAAGTGGGGCCAACGTCCTGACTTTC. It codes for CASSLGPGRSGANVLTF.